This T cell receptor beta chain was obtained from a study of T cells in Graves' hyperthyroidism and ophthalmopathy. Study results and limitations: The model anticipated ophthalmopathy a median around six months pre-onset.

Amplification of TCR beta CDR3 regions was performed using RNA transcripts as template. The HTBI set primed first-round TCR CDR3 RT-PCR. TCRdb itself ran the multiplex PCR reads through MiXCR, one entry per CDR3 protein. The sample lists a few hundred thousand distinct CDR3 sequences, about 13% occurring once. Disease duration under 2 months; hyperthyroidism patients were aged 18 to 65. As regards this clonotype: The antigen remains unidentified. A much larger clone sits a single nucleotide away, making a read error possible.

The CDR3 is made up of 13 amino acids. This receptor was identified in a woman younger than 35 with Graves' hyperthyroidism. The sample consisted of blood. V and J are TRBV12-3 or TRBV12-4 and TRBJ1-2, with D tentatively TRBD1 (6 bases). The CDR3 protein is CASSPTGFNGHTF. CDR3 DNA: TGTGCCAGCAGTCCCACAGGGTTCAATGGCCACACCTTC.